This T cell receptor (beta chain) was sequenced during a study of blood T cell repertoires in COVID-19. Study-wide context: The analysed material was cDNA or gDNA that came from T cells, B-cell-depleted T cells, or PBMCs.

Categorization into cohorts depended on clinical history that participants reported. Cohort 3 recovery required two negative PCRs, clearance, or symptom resolution. V lost 2 bases to trimming and J lost 7 bases, with 9 bases between them. The CDR3 runs 14 residues. Germline assignment: CDR1 MDHEN and CDR2 SYDVKM. TCRdb's table, derived via immunoSEQ multiplex PCR, lists solely in-frame clones and lacks some. The profile shows hundreds of thousands of clones, roughly nine tenths of them singletons. This clone occurred a few times. J is TRBJ1-6 and V is TRBV28; D perhaps matches TRBD1 (6 bases). This receptor was obtained from a woman aged 18-29 years who had recovered from COVID-19. What was sequenced was PBMCs or T cells enriched from blood (not recorded which). The CDR3 loop is CASSLGTLNSPLHF. The CDR3, as DNA: TGTGCCAGCAGTTTAGGGACACTGAATTCACCCCTCCACTTT.